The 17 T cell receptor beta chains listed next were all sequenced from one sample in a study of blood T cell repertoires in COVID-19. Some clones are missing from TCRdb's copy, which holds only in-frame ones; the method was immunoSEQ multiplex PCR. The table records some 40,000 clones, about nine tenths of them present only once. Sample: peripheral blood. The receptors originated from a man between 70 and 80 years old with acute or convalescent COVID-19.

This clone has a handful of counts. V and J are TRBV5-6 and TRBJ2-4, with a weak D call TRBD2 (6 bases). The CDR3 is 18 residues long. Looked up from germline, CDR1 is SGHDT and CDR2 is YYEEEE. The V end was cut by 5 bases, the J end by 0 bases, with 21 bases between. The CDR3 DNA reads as TGTGCCAGCAGAACGTACTTGGATAGCGGACTAGCCAAAAACATTCAGTACTTC. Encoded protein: CASRTYLDSGLAKNIQYF.

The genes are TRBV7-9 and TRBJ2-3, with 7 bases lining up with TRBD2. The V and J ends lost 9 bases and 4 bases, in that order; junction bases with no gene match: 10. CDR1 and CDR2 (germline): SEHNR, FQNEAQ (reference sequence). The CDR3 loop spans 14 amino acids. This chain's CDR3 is CASDSGGSADTQYF. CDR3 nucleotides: TGTGCCAGTGACTCCGGGGGGTCGGCAGATACGCAGTATTTT. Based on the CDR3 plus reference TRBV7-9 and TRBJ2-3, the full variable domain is DTGVSQNPRHKITKRGQNVTFRCDPISEHNRLYWYRQTLGQGPEFLTYFQNEAQLEKSRLLSDRFSAERPKGSFSTLEIQRTEQGDSAMYLCASDSGGSADTQYFGPGTRLTVL.

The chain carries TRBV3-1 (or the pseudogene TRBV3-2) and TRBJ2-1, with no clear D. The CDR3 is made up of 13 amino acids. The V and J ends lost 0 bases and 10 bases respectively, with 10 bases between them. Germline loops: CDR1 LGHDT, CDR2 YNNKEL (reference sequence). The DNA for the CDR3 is TGTGCCAGCAGCCAAGAGTCGAGGATCGAGCAGTTCTTC. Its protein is CASSQESRIEQFF.

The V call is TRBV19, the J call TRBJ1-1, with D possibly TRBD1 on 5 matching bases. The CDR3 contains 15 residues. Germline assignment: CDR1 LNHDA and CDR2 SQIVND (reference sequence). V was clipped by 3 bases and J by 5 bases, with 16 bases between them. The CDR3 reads CASSISVRGGTEAFF. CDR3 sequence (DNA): TGTGCCAGTAGTATCTCGGTAAGGGGAGGAACTGAAGCTTTCTTT.

The CDR3 sequence is CASSSQTATGELFF. As DNA, the CDR3 is TGTGCCAGCAGCTCCCAGACAGCCACCGGGGAGCTGTTTTTT. V and J are TRBV7-9 and TRBJ2-2, with a tentative D call TRBD1 (5 bases). V lost 4 bases and J 4 bases, leaving 10 bases between the germline ends. CDR1 is SEHNR and CDR2 is FQNEAQ in the germline V gene (reference sequence). CDR3 length: 14 residues.

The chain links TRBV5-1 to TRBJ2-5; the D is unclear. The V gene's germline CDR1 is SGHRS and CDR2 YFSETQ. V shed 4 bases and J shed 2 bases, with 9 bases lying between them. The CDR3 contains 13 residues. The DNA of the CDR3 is TGCGCCAGCAGCCCAGTACCACAAGAGACCCAGTACTTC. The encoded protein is CASSPVPQETQYF. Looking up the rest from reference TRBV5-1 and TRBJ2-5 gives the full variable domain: KAGVTQTPRYLIKTRGQQVTLSCSPISGHRSVSWYQQTPGQGLQFLFEYFSETQRNKGNFPGRFSGRQFSNSRSEMNVSTLELGDSALYLCASSPVPQETQYFGPGTRLLVL.

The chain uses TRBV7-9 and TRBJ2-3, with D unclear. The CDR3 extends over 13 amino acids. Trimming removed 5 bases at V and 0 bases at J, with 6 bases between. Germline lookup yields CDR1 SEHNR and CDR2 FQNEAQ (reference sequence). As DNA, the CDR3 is TGTGCCAGCAGCGCGGAGAGCACAGATACGCAGTATTTT. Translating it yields CASSAESTDTQYF.

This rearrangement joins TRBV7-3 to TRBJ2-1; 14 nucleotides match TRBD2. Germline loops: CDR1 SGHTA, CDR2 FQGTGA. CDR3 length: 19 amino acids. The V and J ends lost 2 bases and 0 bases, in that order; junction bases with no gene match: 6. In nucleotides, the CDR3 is TGTGCCAGCAGCTTAGTTGGGGGGACTAGCGGGAGCTCCTACAATGAGCAGTTCTTC. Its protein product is CASSLVGGTSGSSYNEQFF.

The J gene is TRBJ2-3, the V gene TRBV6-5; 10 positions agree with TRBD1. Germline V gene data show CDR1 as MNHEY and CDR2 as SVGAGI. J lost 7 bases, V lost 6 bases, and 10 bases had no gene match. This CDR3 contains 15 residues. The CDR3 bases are TGTGCCAGCAGCGGACCGGGACAGGGGTCCTATACGCAGTATTTT. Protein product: CASSGPGQGSYTQYF.

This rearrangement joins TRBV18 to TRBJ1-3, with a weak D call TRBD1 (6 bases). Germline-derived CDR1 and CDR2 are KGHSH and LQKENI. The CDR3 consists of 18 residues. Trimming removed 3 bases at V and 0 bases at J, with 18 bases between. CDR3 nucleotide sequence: TGTGCCAGCTCACCCAAACCGGGACACTTAATCTCTGGAAACACCATATATTTT. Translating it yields CASSPKPGHLISGNTIYF.

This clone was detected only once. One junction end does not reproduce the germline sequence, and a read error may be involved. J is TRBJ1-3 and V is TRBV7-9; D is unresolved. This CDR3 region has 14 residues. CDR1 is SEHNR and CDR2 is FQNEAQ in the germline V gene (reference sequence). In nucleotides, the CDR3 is TGTGCCAGCAGCTTCCTAGGTCCTGGGAACACCATATATTTT. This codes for CASSFLGPGNTIYF.

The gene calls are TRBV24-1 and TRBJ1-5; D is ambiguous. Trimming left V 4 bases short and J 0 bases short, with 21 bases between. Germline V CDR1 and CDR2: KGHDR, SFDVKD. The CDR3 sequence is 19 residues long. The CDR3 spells CATSEPSGSPIYSNQPQHF. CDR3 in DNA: TGTGCCACCAGTGAGCCATCCGGGTCCCCAATCTATAGCAATCAGCCCCAGCATTTT.

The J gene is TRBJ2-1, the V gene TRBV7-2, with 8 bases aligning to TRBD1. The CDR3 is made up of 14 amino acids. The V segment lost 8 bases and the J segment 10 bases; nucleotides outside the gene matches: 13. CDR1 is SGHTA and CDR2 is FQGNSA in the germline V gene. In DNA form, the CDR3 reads TGTGCCAGCGGGATGGGTACACAGGGGGGCGAGCAGTTCTTC. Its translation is CASGMGTQGGEQFF.

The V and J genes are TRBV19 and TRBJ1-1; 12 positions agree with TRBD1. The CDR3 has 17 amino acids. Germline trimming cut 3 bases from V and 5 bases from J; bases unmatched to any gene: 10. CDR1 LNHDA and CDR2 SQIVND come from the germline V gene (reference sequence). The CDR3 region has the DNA TGTGCCAGTAGTATGGGCCGGGACAGGGGGCGCGTGACTGAAGCTTTCTTT. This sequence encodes CASSMGRDRGRVTEAFF.

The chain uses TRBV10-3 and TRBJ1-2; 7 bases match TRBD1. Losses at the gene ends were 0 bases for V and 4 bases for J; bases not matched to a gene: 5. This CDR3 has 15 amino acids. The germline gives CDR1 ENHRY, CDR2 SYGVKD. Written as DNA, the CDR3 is TGTGCCATCAGTGAGTCGCTGACAGGGACCTATGGCTACACCTTC. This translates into CAISESLTGTYGYTF.

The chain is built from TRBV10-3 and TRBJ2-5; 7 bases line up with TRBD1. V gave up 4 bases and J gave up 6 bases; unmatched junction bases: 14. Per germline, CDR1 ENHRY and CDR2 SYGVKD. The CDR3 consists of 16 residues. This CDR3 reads CAISGETGSDFKTQYF. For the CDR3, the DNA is TGTGCCATCAGTGGGGAGACAGGGAGCGACTTTAAGACCCAGTACTTC.

The CDR3 DNA sequence: TGTGCCATCAGTGGCAGGGAAAACTATGGCTACACCTTC. Its protein is CAISGRENYGYTF. This chain links TRBV10-3 with TRBJ1-2; perhaps TRBD1 as D (5 bases). The CDR3 consists of 13 residues. Trimming stripped 4 bases from V and 2 bases from J, with 8 bases between. Germline V gene data show CDR1 as ENHRY and CDR2 as SYGVKD.